A selection of T cell receptor beta chains follows, all from one sample in a study of cytomegalovirus exposure and HLA in healthy donors. The repertoire was sequenced with immunoSEQ multiplex PCR; TCRdb's copy has only in-frame clones and lacks some. The sample has 150,000 to 200,000 clones; around 77% are singletons. Sequenced input: PBMCs. The receptors come from a man aged 60-69 years in good health and CMV-seronegative. Each CDR3 is given without its conserved first and last residue. A D gene is named only where the DNA matches it firmly.

CDR3: ASSLRTGGRGEQY; V: TRBV5-4; D: TRBD1; length: 13
CDR3: ASSGGTDSNQPQN; V: TRBV6-1; D: .; length: 13
CDR3: ASRQDRVWIYT; V: TRBV28; D: TRBD1; length: 11
CDR3: ASSPSASGRGCTDTQY; V: TRBV18; D: TRBD2; length: 16
CDR3: AISESWGDSGANVLT; V: TRBV10-3; D: .; length: 15
CDR3: ASSPQETQY; V: TRBV6-1; D: .; length: 9
CDR3: ASSERVSNQPQH; V: TRBV2; D: .; length: 12
CDR3: ASSLAAGILNTGELF; V: TRBV7-9; D: .; length: 15
CDR3: ASSPRQGASEQY; V: TRBV18; D: TRBD1; length: 12
CDR3: SAKRGDTQY; V: TRBV20-1; D: .; length: 9
CDR3: ASSAGTEPNEQF; V: TRBV6-4; D: TRBD1; length: 12
CDR3: ASSQEASGGAYNEQF; V: TRBV4-1; D: TRBD2; length: 15
CDR3: ASSSFGGEQY; V: TRBV5-1; D: .; length: 10
CDR3: ASTGRDGRNTGELF; V: TRBV13; D: .; length: 14
CDR3: ASTRGTSGALSSYEQY; V: TRBV5-4; D: TRBD2; length: 16
CDR3: ASSGGVAGGKLQETQY; V: TRBV2; D: TRBD2; length: 16
CDR3: ASSIQGPGNYGYT; V: TRBV6-5; D: .; length: 13
CDR3: ASTRRGGGSPLH; V: TRBV6-5; D: .; length: 12
CDR3: ASGYGTSGSADTQY; V: TRBV12-5; D: TRBD2; length: 14
CDR3: ASSPSGASGYT; V: TRBV9; D: .; length: 11
CDR3: ASSYSTSGDEQF; V: TRBV6-5; D: TRBD2; length: 12
CDR3: ASSLTPADRGQYADTEAF; V: TRBV5-5; D: TRBD1; length: 18
CDR3: ASSFEPANQPQH; V: TRBV7-9; D: .; length: 12
CDR3: ASSYLRGGCPYGYT; V: TRBV6-5; D: .; length: 14
CDR3: ASSHAGRGAEAF; V: TRBV7-8; D: .; length: 12
CDR3: ASSLIPGVNTEAF; V: TRBV5-1; D: .; length: 13
CDR3: ASSDQSTGGNEQF; V: TRBV10-1; D: TRBD1; length: 13
CDR3: ASSVGRGASTDTQY; V: TRBV9; D: .; length: 14
CDR3: ASSLGQGITDTQY; V: TRBV5-8; D: TRBD1; length: 13
CDR3: ASSIAGETQY; V: TRBV19; D: .; length: 10
CDR3: TSIPPRGRRTDTQY; V: TRBV1; D: .; length: 14
CDR3: ASSQTSGGTDTQY; V: TRBV18; D: TRBD2; length: 13
CDR3: ASSTSGQGYNEQF; V: TRBV5-1; D: TRBD1; length: 13
CDR3: ASATWQGNQPQH; V: TRBV19; D: .; length: 12
CDR3: ASSLVVGSRVGDEKLF; V: TRBV5-1; D: .; length: 16
CDR3: ASSFPREQY; V: TRBV27; D: .; length: 9
CDR3: ASSRDIDQPQH; V: TRBV28; D: .; length: 11
CDR3: ASSSPREQY; V: TRBV28; D: .; length: 9
CDR3: ASVPRRAF; V: TRBV7-6; D: .; length: 8
CDR3: ASSQDEFGGSERQPQH; V: TRBV4-1; D: .; length: 16
CDR3: SGRGTGGITEAF; V: TRBV29-1; D: TRBD1; length: 12
CDR3: ASSEDPGQGASGYP; V: TRBV2; D: TRBD1; length: 14
CDR3: ASSEQISGFTDTQY; V: TRBV7-3; D: .; length: 14
CDR3: ARSSSGTVYQETQY; V: TRBV5-3; D: TRBD1; length: 14
CDR3: ASSLAGFETQY; V: TRBV7-6; D: .; length: 11
CDR3: ASSDRLAGGSWAGTQY; V: TRBV2; D: TRBD2; length: 16
CDR3: ASSQDGGSNVEETQY; V: TRBV4-2; D: .; length: 15
CDR3: ASSRGGSSYNEQF; V: TRBV6-4; D: .; length: 13
CDR3: ASSPPGDRGQTIY; V: TRBV7-6; D: TRBD1; length: 13
CDR3: ASSEDSQDYQPQH; V: TRBV2; D: .; length: 13
CDR3: ATTEDRTNEKLF; V: TRBV10-2; D: TRBD1; length: 12
CDR3: SSSLAMGSNKLNQPQH; V: TRBV7-9; D: .; length: 16
CDR3: ASSFIGGNTEAF; V: TRBV7-3; D: .; length: 12